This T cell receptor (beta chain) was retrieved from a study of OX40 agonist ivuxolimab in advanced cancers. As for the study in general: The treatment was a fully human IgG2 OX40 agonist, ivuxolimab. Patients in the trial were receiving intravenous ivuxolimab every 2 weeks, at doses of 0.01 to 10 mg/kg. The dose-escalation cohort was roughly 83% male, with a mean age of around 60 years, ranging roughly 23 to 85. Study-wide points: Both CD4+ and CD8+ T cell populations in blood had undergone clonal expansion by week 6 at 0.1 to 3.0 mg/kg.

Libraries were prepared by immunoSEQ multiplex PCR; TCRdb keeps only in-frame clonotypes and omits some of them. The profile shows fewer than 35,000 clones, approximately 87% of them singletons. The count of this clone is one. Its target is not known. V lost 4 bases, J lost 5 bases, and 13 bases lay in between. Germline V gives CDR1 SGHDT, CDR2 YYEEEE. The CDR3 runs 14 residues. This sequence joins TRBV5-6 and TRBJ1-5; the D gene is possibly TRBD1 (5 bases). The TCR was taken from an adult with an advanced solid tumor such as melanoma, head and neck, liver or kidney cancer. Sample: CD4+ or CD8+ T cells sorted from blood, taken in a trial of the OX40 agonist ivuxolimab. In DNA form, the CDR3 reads TGTGCCAGCAGCAGTGACAGTTTACATCAGCCCCAGCATTTT. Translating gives CASSSDSLHQPQHF.